Following are 8 T cell receptor beta chains from one sample sequenced in a study of T cell responses to AZD1222 COVID-19 vaccine. The method was immunoSEQ multiplex PCR; TCRdb's version includes in-frame clones alone and lacks a portion of them. The sample records some 130,000 clones, 70% to 90% being singletons. The specimen was peripheral blood, collected on day 0 of AZD1222 vaccination. The receptors were sampled from an adult in good health.

This clone was observed once. This chain connects TRBV19 to TRBJ2-2; the D gene is possibly TRBD1 (6 bases). Germline V gene lookup returns CDR1 LNHDA and CDR2 SQIVND (reference sequence). The CDR3 runs to 15 residues. The germline V and J ends were trimmed by 6 bases and 10 bases, with 21 bases remaining between them. As DNA, the CDR3 is TGTGCCAGTAGCAATGTGGGACAACGAAGGGAGGAGCTGTTTTTT. It translates to CASSNVGQRREELFF. The variable domain in full, with the rest retrieved from reference TRBV19 and TRBJ2-2, is DGGITQSPKYLFRKEGQNVTLSCEQNLNHDAMYWYRQDPGQGLRLIYYSQIVNDFQKGDIAEGYSVSREKKESFPLTVTSAQKNPTAFYLCASSNVGQRREELFFGEGSRLTVL.

The rearrangement links TRBV10-3 to TRBJ2-5, with D possibly being TRBD2 (5 bases). This CDR3 is built from 13 residues. Germline lookup yields CDR1 ENHRY and CDR2 SYGVKD. With 4 bases removed from V and 0 bases from J, the gap between germline ends came to 6 bases. CDR3 loop: CAISGGNQETQYF. The CDR3 coding sequence is TGTGCCATCAGTGGAGGGAACCAAGAGACCCAGTACTTC.

The V gene is TRBV9, the J gene TRBJ2-3; D is possibly TRBD1 or TRBD2 (5 bases each). CDR3 size: 15 residues. The germline V gene has CDR1 SGDLS and CDR2 YYNGEE. V was cut by 0 bases and J by 2 bases, with 10 bases left in between. CDR3 coding DNA: TGTGCCAGCAGCGTAGAAGGAGGACACACAGATACGCAGTATTTT. It specifies CASSVEGGHTDTQYF.

The V gene is TRBV15, the J gene TRBJ1-4; D gene uncertain. Trimming removed 0 bases at V and 7 bases at J, with 9 bases between. The CDR3 extends over 14 amino acids. Germline assignment: CDR1 LNHNV and CDR2 YYDKDF (reference sequence). This chain's CDR3 is CATSRESGGEKLFF. DNA for the CDR3: TGTGCCACCAGCAGAGAATCAGGCGGTGAAAAACTGTTTTTT.

This clone was counted once. This chain uses TRBV29-1 with TRBJ1-2; tentative D call: TRBD1 (6 bases). Trimming removed 1 base at V and 7 bases at J, with 16 bases between. Per germline, CDR1 SQVTM and CDR2 ANQGSEA. The CDR3 has 14 amino acids. This chain's CDR3 is CSVEVARGKGGYTF. The DNA for the CDR3 is TGCAGCGTTGAAGTGGCCAGGGGCAAGGGTGGCTACACCTTC.

The table lists this clone with a count of one. The J gene is TRBJ1-2, the V gene TRBV9; possibly TRBD1 for D (5 bases). CDR3 length: 11 amino acids. Trimming pared 9 bases from V and 3 bases from J, leaving 9 bases between. Germline assignment: CDR1 SGDLS and CDR2 YYNGEE. The CDR3 loop is CATGGDYGYTF. DNA for the CDR3: TGTGCCACCGGGGGGGACTATGGCTACACCTTC. Based on the CDR3 plus reference TRBV9 and TRBJ1-2, the full variable domain is DSGVTQTPKHLITATGQRVTLRCSPRSGDLSVYWYQQSLDQGLQFLIQYYNGEERAKGNILERFSAQQFPDLHSELNLSSLELGDSALYFCATGGDYGYTFGSGTRLTVV.

The V call is TRBV20-1, the J call TRBJ1-4; no definite D call. V dropped 3 bases and J dropped 7 bases, with 15 bases sitting between them. Germline V gene data show CDR1 as DFQATT and CDR2 as SNEGSKA (reference sequence). The CDR3 has 14 amino acids. The CDR3 loop reads CSASFSQMPEKLFF. As DNA, the CDR3 is TGCAGTGCTAGTTTTAGCCAGATGCCTGAAAAACTGTTTTTT.

DNA of the CDR3: TGTGCCAGCAGTTACAGAAGAGGGATGAACACTGAAGCTTTCTTT. It codes for CASSYRRGMNTEAFF. The chain recombines TRBV6-5 with TRBJ1-1; D is ambiguous. Germline V gene lookup returns CDR1 MNHEY and CDR2 SVGAGI. CDR3 length: 15 amino acids. Trimming removed 2 bases at V and 0 bases at J, with 10 bases between.